These 6 T cell receptor beta chains share one sample of origin, sequenced in a study of cytomegalovirus exposure and HLA in healthy donors. The protocol was immunoSEQ multiplex PCR, while the TCRdb copy is restricted to in-frame clones and leaves out a portion. Among 150,000 to 200,000 clones listed, roughly 81% were seen once. Input material: PBMCs. Receptors were obtained from a woman aged 25 to 45 in good health and CMV-seronegative.

The sample holds one count of this clone. The chain employs TRBV5-1 and TRBJ1-1; 7 bases match TRBD1. The V and J ends lost 2 bases and 11 bases, in that order; junction bases with no gene match: 12. Germline CDR1 SGHRS, CDR2 YFSETQ. The CDR3 spans 14 residues. This chain's CDR3 is CASSFGDSPREAFF. As DNA, the CDR3 is TGCGCCAGCAGCTTCGGGGACAGCCCCAGGGAGGCTTTCTTT.

The V gene is TRBV6-1, the J gene TRBJ1-6; D gene unclear. The length of the CDR3 is 13 residues. V was trimmed by 7 bases and J by 8 bases, leaving 12 bases between them. Germline V gene lookup returns CDR1 MNHNS and CDR2 SASEGT. The CDR3 DNA reads TGTGCCAGCATAGTGGCTGAGGATTCACCCCTCCACTTT. Its translation is CASIVAEDSPLHF.

This clone was counted a few times. The chain has TRBV6-5 and TRBJ1-2; weak D call: TRBD1 (6 bases). The V and J ends lost 0 bases and 8 bases respectively, with 13 bases between them. The CDR3 totals 14 residues. Looked up from germline, CDR1 is MNHEY and CDR2 is SVGAGI. CDR3: CASSYSRAGAGYTF. The CDR3 DNA reads as TGTGCCAGCAGTTACTCGCGGGCAGGGGCCGGCTACACCTTC.

The chain uses TRBV5-1 and TRBJ1-4; D is perhaps TRBD1 (5 bases). V was pared by 2 bases and J by 5 bases, with 16 bases between. The CDR3 is 16 residues long. Germline-derived CDR1 and CDR2 are SGHRS and YFSETQ. The CDR3 nucleotides are TGCGCCAGCAGCTTAGGGGAGGGCCCCCCAAATGAAAAACTGTTTTTT. Residues: CASSLGEGPPNEKLFF.

This chain links TRBV6-5 with TRBJ1-2, with 9 bases matching TRBD1. The CDR3 length is 14 residues. J was trimmed by 2 bases and V by 5 bases; bases with no gene match: 3. Per the germline V gene, CDR1 is MNHEY and CDR2 is SVGAGI. CDR3: CASSPDRGNYGYTF. CDR3 sequence (DNA): TGTGCCAGCAGTCCAGACAGGGGGAACTATGGCTACACCTTC.

The gene calls are TRBV27 and TRBJ1-3, with D hard to call. The CDR3 sequence is 15 residues long. V was clipped by 5 bases and J by 2 bases, with 13 bases between them. Germline values: CDR1 MNHEY, CDR2 SMNVEV (reference sequence). CDR3 DNA sequence: TGTGCCAGCAGTCCCTTTGTCGGTCCTGGAAACACCATATATTTT. This gives the protein CASSPFVGPGNTIYF.